This T cell receptor (beta chain) was profiled in a study of cytomegalovirus exposure and HLA in healthy donors. About the study: In a later analysis, it was reported that the approximately 120 validation repertoires had been produced on the same platform as the 550 to 700 repertoires belonging to the first cohort. Study-level results: Researchers counted some 150 TCR beta chains as cytomegalovirus-associated. The tendency of first-cohort TCR clusters to co-occur in the 120 validation repertoires was identified by a subsequent analysis.

Germline-derived CDR1 and CDR2 are MNHEY and SVGAGI. This CDR3 is 15 amino acids long. The V gene end was trimmed by 0 bases and the J gene end by 4 bases; junction bases not matched to a gene: 4. About this clone: Its antigen is not identified.

Sequencing used immunoSEQ multiplex PCR; TCRdb keeps in-frame clones, though not all of them. The repertoire holds 90,000 to 150,000 clones, with 86% as singletons. Sequencing was carried out using PBMCs. The TCR originated in a man aged 18 to 29 in good health and CMV-seronegative. The chain uses TRBV6-5 and TRBJ2-3, with TRBD2 identical over 7 bases. The CDR3 nucleotides are TGTGCCAGCAGTTACTCCGCGGGAGAAGCAGATACGCAGTATTTT. Translating gives CASSYSAGEADTQYF.